The 3 T cell receptor beta chains in this list originate from one sample, sequenced in a study of T cell responses to AZD1222 COVID-19 vaccine. Repertoires were generated with immunoSEQ multiplex PCR, while TCRdb's copy carries only in-frame clones and drops some. Among about 150,000 clones listed, roughly 92% were seen once. The specimen comprised peripheral blood, sampled on day 0 of AZD1222 vaccination. Source of these receptors: an adult in good health.

V gene TRBV4-1 combines with J gene TRBJ2-3, with 9 nucleotides matching TRBD2. CDR3 length: 16 amino acids. V dropped 4 bases and J dropped 2; count of bases not matched to a gene: 7. The germline V gene has CDR1 MGHRA and CDR2 YSYEKL. CDR3 DNA: TGCGCCAGCAGCCTTCAAACTAGCGGGCTCACAGATACGCAGTATTTT. Translated: CASSLQTSGLTDTQYF.

The DNA of the CDR3 is TGTGCCTGGAGGGAAGCGGGGAGCTCCTACGAGCAGTACTTC. This translates into CAWREAGSSYEQYF. The V gene is TRBV30, the J gene TRBJ2-7; TRBD2 aligns across 7 bases. Germline-derived CDR1 and CDR2 are GTSNPN and SVGIG (reference sequence). The CDR3 is 14 residues long. J was trimmed by 0 bases and V by 3 bases; bases with no gene match: 5.

For this clone: A much larger clone is a single base away; this may be a read error. The chain employs TRBV6-2 or TRBV6-3 and TRBJ2-6; D may be TRBD1 (5 bases). The length of the CDR3 is 15 residues. From germline, CDR1 is MNHEY and CDR2 SVGEGT. V was trimmed by 2 bases and J by 0 bases, leaving 5 bases between them. This CDR3 reads CASSYDSSGANVLTF. For the CDR3, the DNA is TGTGCCAGCAGTTACGACAGCTCTGGGGCCAACGTCCTGACTTTC.